These 10 T cell receptor beta chains originate from one sample sequenced in a study of blood T cell repertoires in COVID-19. Assay: immunoSEQ multiplex PCR; the TCRdb copy retains only in-frame clones and omits some. The sample consists of about 270,000 clones, around 82% of them appearing once. The sample taken for sequencing was peripheral blood. These receptors were collected from a man of 80 years or more with acute or convalescent COVID-19.

This chain uses TRBV7-9 with TRBJ1-2, with unresolved D. Trimming removed 5 bases from V and 4 bases from J, with 8 bases in between. Germline lookup yields CDR1 SEHNR and CDR2 FQNEAQ (reference sequence). This CDR3 contains 12 residues. CDR3 amino acids: CASSINSYGYTF. The CDR3 region has the DNA TGTGCCAGCAGCATCAATAGCTATGGCTACACCTTC.

The gene calls are TRBV9 and TRBJ1-2, with D possibly TRBD1 on 5 matching bases. Trimming shortened V by 6 bases and J by 2 bases, and 11 bases separated the two germline ends. The CDR3 length is 13 residues. CDR1 and CDR2 from the germline V gene are SGDLS and YYNGEE. CDR3 sequence: CASTSAGNYGYTF. The CDR3 DNA reads as TGTGCCAGCACCTCGGCAGGGAACTATGGCTACACCTTC.

This chain joins TRBV4-2 and TRBJ2-1; 11 bases are a match to TRBD2. The germline V gene encodes CDR1 LGHNA and CDR2 YNFKEQ. This CDR3 is 15 amino acids long. The V gene end was trimmed by 4 bases and the J gene end by 6 bases; junction bases not matched to a gene: 5. The CDR3 coding sequence is TGTGCCAGCAGCCCCTCTCTAGCGGGGGGCAATGAGCAGTTCTTC. This codes for CASSPSLAGGNEQFF.

The gene calls are TRBV28 and TRBJ1-2; maybe TRBD1 (6 bases). Germline CDR1 and CDR2: MDHEN and SYDVKM. This CDR3 region has 13 residues. Deletions cut 10 bases from V and 8 bases from J, with 20 bases between. Here the CDR3 reads CATTMTGFGGYTF. CDR3 in DNA: TGTGCCACCACGATGACAGGTTTTGGCGGCTACACCTTC.

This clone has a single count. J is TRBJ2-7 and V is TRBV19, with 8 positions matching TRBD1. Germline assignment: CDR1 LNHDA and CDR2 SQIVND (reference sequence). This CDR3 spans 15 amino acids. V shed 6 bases and J 3 bases; nucleotides not matched to a gene: 10. The CDR3 spells CASSTGTGQFYEQYF. Written as DNA, the CDR3 is TGTGCCAGTAGCACTGGGACAGGTCAATTCTACGAGCAGTACTTC.

The chain recombines TRBV13 with TRBJ2-3, with 7 positions matching TRBD2. The germline gives CDR1 PRHDT, CDR2 FYEKMQ (reference sequence). Losses at the gene ends were 1 base for V and 4 bases for J; bases not matched to a gene: 2. The CDR3 sequence is 14 residues long. This chain's CDR3 is CASSLAGGADTQYF. The CDR3 DNA is TGTGCCAGCAGCTTAGCGGGAGGCGCAGATACGCAGTATTTT. Full variable domain (outside the CDR3, taken from reference TRBV13 and TRBJ2-3): AAGVIQSPRHLIKEKRETATLKCYPIPRHDTVYWYQQGPGQDPQFLISFYEKMQSDKGSIPDRFSAQQFSDYHSELNMSSLELGDSALYFCASSLAGGADTQYFGPGTRLTVL.

This rearrangement joins TRBV24-1 to TRBJ2-7; D is possibly TRBD1 (6 bases). From germline, CDR1 is KGHDR and CDR2 SFDVKD. V shed 7 bases and J shed 2 bases, with 8 bases lying between them. This CDR3 contains 12 residues. In DNA form, the CDR3 reads TGTGCCACCAGCCAGGGGACCTACGAGCAGTACTTC. It codes for CATSQGTYEQYF.

This chain uses TRBV5-3 with TRBJ2-1; 12 nucleotides line up with TRBD2. TRBV5-3 is an open reading frame whose function is uncertain. This CDR3 is built from 17 residues. J gave up 3 bases and V 4 bases, and 8 bases lay outside the gene matches. The CDR3 is CARSQVTSGRSYNEQFF. CDR3 sequence (DNA): TGTGCCAGAAGCCAAGTAACTAGCGGGAGGAGCTACAATGAGCAGTTCTTC.

CDR3 DNA sequence: TGCGCCAGCAGACCCGGGACAGCGCTCTCTGGGGCCAACGTCCTGACTTTC. As protein: CASRPGTALSGANVLTF. V gene TRBV10-2 combines with J gene TRBJ2-6; 7 bases are a match to TRBD1. Trimming cost V 6 bases and J 0 bases; bases outside gene matches: 8. CDR3 length equals 17 residues. The germline V gene encodes CDR1 WSHSY and CDR2 SAAADI.

This clone has more than one count but fewer than ten. Other DNA sequences within the sample encode an identical CDR3. The rearrangement links TRBV18 to TRBJ1-4; a possible D gene is TRBD1 (5 bases). The V gene's germline CDR1 is KGHSH and CDR2 LQKENI. This CDR3 spans 15 amino acids. Trimming took 0 bases from V and 7 from J, leaving 12 bases between them. CDR3 nucleotides: TGTGCCAGCTCACCACCGGGGCAGGGAGGTGAAAAACTGTTTTTT. It specifies CASSPPGQGGEKLFF. Complete variable domain (other parts from reference TRBV18 and TRBJ1-4): NAGVMQNPRHLVRRRGQEARLRCSPMKGHSHVYWYRQLPEEGLKFMVYLQKENIIDESGMPKERFSAEFPKEGPSILRIQQVVRGDSAAYFCASSPPGQGGEKLFFGSGTQLSVL.